The T cell receptor beta chain under discussion was sequenced for a study of shared clonotypes between healthy human individuals. Study conclusions and caveats: With a few donors compared, about 5% of naive CD4 clonotypes were shared. Clonotypes not shared had lower generation probabilities than those common to all four donors. It was the few donors that limited the genetic and exposure-history diversity represented.

The method was immunoSEQ multiplex PCR; TCRdb's version includes in-frame clones alone and lacks a portion of them. The table has roughly 2.1 million clones, approximately 94% seen once. As for this clone: What it binds is unknown.

The V gene's germline CDR1 is SGDLS and CDR2 YYNGEE. Trimming removed 4 bases at V and 5 bases at J, with 16 bases between. CDR3 size: 14 residues. CD45RO-negative, CCR7-positively selected cells formed the naive CD8 fraction, excluding terminally differentiated effector memory CD45RA+ cells. The donors were all Caucasian adults (living in Nashville, Tennessee). This rearrangement joins TRBV9 to TRBJ2-7, with D hard to call. Sample: naive CD8+ T cells from PBMCs. The TCR comes from a man aged 18 to 29 in good health. Some clones in this sample may be carry-over from other donors' samples. The CDR3 DNA follows: TGTGCCAGCAGCCCCCGAGTTCTAGGAGACGAGCAGTACTTC. This translates into CASSPRVLGDEQYF. Together with reference TRBV9 and TRBJ2-7, the CDR3 gives the full variable domain: DSGVTQTPKHLITATGQRVTLRCSPRSGDLSVYWYQQSLDQGLQFLIQYYNGEERAKGNILERFSAQQFPDLHSELNLSSLELGDSALYFCASSPRVLGDEQYFGPGTRLTVT.